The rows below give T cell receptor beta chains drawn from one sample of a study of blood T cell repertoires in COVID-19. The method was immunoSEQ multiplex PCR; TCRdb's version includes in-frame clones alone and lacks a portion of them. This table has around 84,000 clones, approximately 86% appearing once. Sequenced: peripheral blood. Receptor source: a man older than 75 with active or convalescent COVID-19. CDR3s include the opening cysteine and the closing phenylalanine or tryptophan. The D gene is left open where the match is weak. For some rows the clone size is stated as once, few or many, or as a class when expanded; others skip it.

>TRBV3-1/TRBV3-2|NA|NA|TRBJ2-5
CASSLSNGGETQYF
TGTGCCAGCAGCCTTTCAAACGGTGGAGAGACCCAGTACTTC
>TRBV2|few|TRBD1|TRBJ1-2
CASSGTVNYGYTF
TGTGCCAGCAGCGGGACAGTTAACTATGGCTACACCTTC
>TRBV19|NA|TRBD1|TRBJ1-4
CASKGQGGEKLFF
TGTGCCAGTAAAGGACAGGGCGGTGAAAAACTGTTTTTT
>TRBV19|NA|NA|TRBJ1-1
CASSPSSTGNTEAFF
TGTGCCAGTAGTCCCTCCTCGACAGGGAACACTGAAGCTTTCTTT
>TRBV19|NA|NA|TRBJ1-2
CASSTAQGGFYGYTF
TGTGCCAGTAGTACCGCGCAGGGAGGATTTTATGGCTACACCTTC
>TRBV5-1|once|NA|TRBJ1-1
CASRGLAMNTEAFF
TGCGCCAGCAGGGGACTAGCCATGAACACTGAAGCTTTCTTT
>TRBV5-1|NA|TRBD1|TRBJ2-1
CATSRDSSYNEQFF
TGCGCCACCTCCCGGGACAGCTCCTACAATGAGCAGTTCTTC
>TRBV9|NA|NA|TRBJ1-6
CASTGGNSPLHF
TGTGCCAGCACCGGGGGTAATTCACCCCTCCACTTT
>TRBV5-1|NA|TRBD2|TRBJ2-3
CASSLEGGTDTQYF
TGCGCCAGCAGCTTGGAGGGAGGGACAGATACGCAGTATTTT
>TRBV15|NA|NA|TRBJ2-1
CATSRGGTYNEQFF
TGTGCCACCAGCAGAGGGGGCACCTACAATGAGCAGTTCTTC
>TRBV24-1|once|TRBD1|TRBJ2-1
CATSDRDRRYNEQFF
TGTGCCACCAGTGATAGGGACAGGAGGTACAATGAGCAGTTCTTC
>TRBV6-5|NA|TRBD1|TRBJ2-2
CASRRTGGTGELFF
TGTGCCAGCCGGAGGACAGGTGGAACCGGGGAGCTGTTTTTT
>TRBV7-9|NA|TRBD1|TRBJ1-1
CASSRSGQGTGEAFF
TGTGCCAGCAGCCGTTCGGGACAGGGGACGGGAGAAGCTTTCTTT
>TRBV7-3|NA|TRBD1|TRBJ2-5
CASSLILGGDREIAQETQYF
TGTGCCAGCAGCTTAATTTTAGGCGGCGACAGGGAAATAGCCCAAGAGACCCAGTACTTC
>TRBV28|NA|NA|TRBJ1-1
CASSLLGVQTEAFF
TGTGCCAGCAGTTTATTAGGGGTCCAGACTGAAGCTTTCTTT
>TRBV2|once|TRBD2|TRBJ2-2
CASKPGLANTGELFF
TGTGCCAGCAAACCGGGACTAGCGAACACCGGGGAGCTGTTTTTT
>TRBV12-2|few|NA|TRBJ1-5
CASRLDFLDRRGPRGNQPQHF
TGTGCAAGTCGCTTAGATTTCTTGGACCGTAGAGGGCCTCGAGGCAATCAGCCCCAGCATTTT
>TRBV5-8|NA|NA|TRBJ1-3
CASSFFGQYRNTIYF
TGTGCCAGCAGCTTTTTTGGACAATACAGAAACACCATATATTTT
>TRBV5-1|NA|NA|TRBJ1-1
CASSLAPNTEAFF
TGCGCCAGCAGCTTGGCACCTAATACTGAAGCTTTCTTT
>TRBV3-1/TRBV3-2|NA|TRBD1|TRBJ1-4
CASSPGTGGEKLFF
TGTGCCAGCAGCCCTGGGACAGGTGGTGAAAAACTGTTTTTT
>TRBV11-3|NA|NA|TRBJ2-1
CASSLSARGYNEQFF
TGTGCCAGCAGCCTGTCGGCCCGGGGCTACAATGAGCAGTTCTTC
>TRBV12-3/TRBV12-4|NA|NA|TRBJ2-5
CASSLGRETQYF
TGTGCCAGCAGTTTGGGGCGGGAGACCCAGTACTTC
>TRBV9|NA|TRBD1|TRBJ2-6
CASSVLGQGEFGANVLTF
TGTGCCAGCAGCGTCCTGGGACAGGGGGAATTTGGGGCCAACGTCCTGACTTTC
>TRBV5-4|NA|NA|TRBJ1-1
CASSLVGRENTEAFF
TGTGCCAGCAGCTTGGTGGGGAGGGAGAACACTGAAGCTTTCTTT
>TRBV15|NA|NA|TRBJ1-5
CATSRDLRDQPQHF
TGTGCCACCAGCAGAGACCTCAGGGATCAGCCCCAGCATTTT
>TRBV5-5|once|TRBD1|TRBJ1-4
CASSPGTGTEKLFF
TGTGCCAGCAGCCCCGGGACAGGGACCGAAAAACTGTTTTTT
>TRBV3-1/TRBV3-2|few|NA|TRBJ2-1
CASTGDDNEQFF
TGTGCCAGCACAGGGGATGACAATGAGCAGTTCTTC
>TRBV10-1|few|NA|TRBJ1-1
CASRGSGDTEAFF
TGCGCCAGCAGGGGTTCAGGTGATACTGAAGCTTTCTTT
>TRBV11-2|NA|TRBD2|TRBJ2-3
CASSLAGGIDTQYF
TGTGCCAGCAGCTTAGCGGGGGGTATCGATACGCAGTATTTT
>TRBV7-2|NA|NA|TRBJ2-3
CASSMRGNIPTDTQYF
TGTGCCAGCAGCATGAGGGGGAATATTCCCACAGATACGCAGTATTTT
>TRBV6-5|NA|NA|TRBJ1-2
CASSPGKQINYGYTF
TGTGCCAGCAGTCCAGGGAAACAGATAAACTATGGCTACACCTTC
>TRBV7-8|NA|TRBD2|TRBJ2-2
CASSKTPSGGFTGELFF
TGTGCCAGCAGCAAAACACCTAGCGGGGGGTTCACCGGGGAGCTGTTTTTT
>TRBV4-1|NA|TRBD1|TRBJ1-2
CASSQEGTGVNYGYTF
TGCGCCAGCAGCCAGGAAGGGACAGGGGTAAACTATGGCTACACCTTC
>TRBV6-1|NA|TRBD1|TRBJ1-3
CASSEHRTGSGNTIYF
TGTGCCAGCAGTGAACACCGGACAGGGTCTGGAAACACCATATATTTT
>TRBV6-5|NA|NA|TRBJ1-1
CASMVEMSTEAFF
TGTGCCAGCATGGTAGAAATGTCGACTGAAGCTTTCTTT
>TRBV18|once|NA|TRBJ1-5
CASSPEAARGSNQPQHF
TGTGCCAGCTCCCCAGAGGCAGCCAGGGGTAGCAATCAGCCCCAGCATTTT
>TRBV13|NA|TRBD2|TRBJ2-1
CASNHGLAGANEQFF
TGTGCCAGCAACCACGGACTAGCGGGAGCCAATGAGCAGTTCTTC
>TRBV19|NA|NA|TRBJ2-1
CASSPPVSYNEQFF
TGTGCCAGTAGTCCCCCAGTCTCCTACAATGAGCAGTTCTTC
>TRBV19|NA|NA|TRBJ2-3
CASKGDRADTQYF
TGTGCCAGCAAGGGAGATAGAGCAGATACGCAGTATTTT
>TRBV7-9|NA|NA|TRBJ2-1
CASSPRGLFPNEQFF
TGTGCCAGCAGCCCCCGCGGACTATTCCCGAATGAGCAGTTCTTC
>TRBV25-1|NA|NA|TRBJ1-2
CASSESATVGNYGYTF
TGTGCCAGCAGTGAATCAGCGACAGTCGGCAACTATGGCTACACCTTC
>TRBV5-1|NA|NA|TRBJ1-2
CASSLRVSDGGGTNYGYTF
TGCGCCAGCAGCTTAAGAGTGTCGGACGGAGGAGGTACCAACTATGGCTACACCTTC
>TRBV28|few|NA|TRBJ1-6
CASQVGAGNSPLHF
TGTGCCAGTCAGGTGGGGGCGGGTAATTCACCCCTCCACTTT
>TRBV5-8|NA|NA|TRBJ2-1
CASRFRVMLRWQFF
TGTGCCAGCAGATTCAGGGTGATGTTGCGATGGCAGTTCTTC
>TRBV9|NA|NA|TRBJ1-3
CASGTRGDSGNTIYF
TGTGCCAGCGGGACCAGGGGAGACTCTGGAAACACCATATATTTT
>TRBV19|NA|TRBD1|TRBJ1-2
CASTSTGAYLYGYTF
TGTGCCAGTACCTCGACAGGGGCTTACCTCTATGGCTACACCTTC
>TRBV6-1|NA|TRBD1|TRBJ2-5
CASSEGTGVTETQYF
TGTGCCAGCAGTGAGGGGACAGGGGTAACGGAGACCCAGTACTTC
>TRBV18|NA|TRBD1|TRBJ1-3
CASSTGQGISGNTIYF
TGTGCCAGCTCAACGGGACAGGGAATCTCTGGAAACACCATATATTTT
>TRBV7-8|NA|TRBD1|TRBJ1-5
CASSVGTGNQPQHF
TGTGCCAGCAGCGTCGGGACAGGCAATCAGCCCCAGCATTTT
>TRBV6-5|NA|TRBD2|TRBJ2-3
CASSYSTSGGRDTQYF
TGTGCCAGCAGTTACTCGACTAGCGGGGGTCGGGATACGCAGTATTTT
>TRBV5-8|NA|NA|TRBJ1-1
CASSFQVLRSTEAFF
TGTGCCAGCAGCTTCCAGGTTCTAAGGTCCACTGAAGCTTTCTTT
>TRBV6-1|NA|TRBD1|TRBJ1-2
CASSEWTGGMGYTF
TGTGCCAGCAGTGAATGGACAGGGGGCATGGGCTACACCTTC
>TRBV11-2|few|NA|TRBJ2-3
CASSFRGGYTDTQYF
TGTGCCAGCAGCTTCCGCGGGGGCTACACAGATACGCAGTATTTT